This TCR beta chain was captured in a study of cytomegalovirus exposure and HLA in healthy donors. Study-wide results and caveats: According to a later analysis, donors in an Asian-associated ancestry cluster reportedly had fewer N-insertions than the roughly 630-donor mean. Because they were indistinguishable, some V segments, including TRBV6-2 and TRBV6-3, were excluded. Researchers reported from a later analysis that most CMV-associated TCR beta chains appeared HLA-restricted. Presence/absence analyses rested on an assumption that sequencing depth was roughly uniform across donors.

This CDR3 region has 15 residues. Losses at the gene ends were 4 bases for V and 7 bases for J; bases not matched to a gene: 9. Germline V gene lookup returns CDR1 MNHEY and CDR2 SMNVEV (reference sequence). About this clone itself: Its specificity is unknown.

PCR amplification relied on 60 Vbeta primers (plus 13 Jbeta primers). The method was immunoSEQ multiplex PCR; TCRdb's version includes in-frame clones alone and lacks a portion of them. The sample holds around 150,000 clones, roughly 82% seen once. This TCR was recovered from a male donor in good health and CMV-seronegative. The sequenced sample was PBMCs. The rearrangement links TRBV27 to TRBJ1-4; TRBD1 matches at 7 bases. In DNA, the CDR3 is TGTGCCAGCAGTTCACCAGGGGGTGCGAGTGAAAAACTGTTTTTT. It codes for CASSSPGGASEKLFF.